The 2 T cell receptor beta chains in this list originate from one sample, sequenced in a study of post-analysis software for immune sequencing data. Their antigen targets remain unknown. Study findings and constraints: Comparison of patients with controls showed roughly five TRBV segments more frequent in patients, TRBV5-6, TRBV5-1 and TRBV20-1 among them.

cDNA libraries for TCR beta contained unique molecular identifiers. TCRdb used MiXCR to reprocess the PCR reads, holding one entry per CDR3 protein. The table has approximately 440,000 distinct CDR3 sequences, nearly 45% seen once. The sample comprised blood. The receptors derive from a girl aged 5-17 years with multiple sclerosis.

J is TRBJ2-5 and V is TRBV28, with D uncertain. This CDR3 has 11 amino acids. CDR1 and CDR2 (germline): MDHEN, SYDVKM. Trimming shortened V by 3 bases and J by 11 bases, and 10 bases separated the two germline ends. CDR3 region: CASSFRVIQYF. The CDR3 nucleotides read TGTGCCAGCAGTTTTCGAGTAATTCAGTACTTC.

This chain joins TRBV29-1 and TRBJ2-7; the D is unclear. The CDR3 contains 13 residues. V lost 5 bases and J 2 bases, leaving 13 bases between the germline ends. CDR1 is SQVTM, CDR2 ANQGSEA, per germline. The CDR3 sequence is CSVLTPDTYEQYF. CDR3 DNA: TGCAGCGTTTTGACACCGGATACCTACGAGCAGTACTTC.